This T cell receptor (beta chain) was observed in a study of tumor and adjacent non-tumor tissue in lung cancer. Study details: There were 11 to 13 adenocarcinoma, a couple of squamous cell carcinoma and 1 small cell lung cancer cases. Samples averaged around 4 million productive TCRbeta reads each.

CDR3 size: 15 residues. Germline CDR1 and CDR2: MGHRA and YSYEKL. Study results and caveats: Shorter survival was associated with higher TCR diversity in tumors. In normal lung, the top 100 clones were significantly more dominant than in tumor.

The template was RNA from unsorted bulk tissue. About this clonotype: Its antigen is still unknown.

A modified ARM-PCR protocol with three rounds of nested PCR amplified TCRbeta. TCRdb re-analysed the multiplex PCR reads in MiXCR, keeping a single row per CDR3 protein. The sample carries under 150,000 distinct CDR3 sequences, around 61% recorded once. Sample: lung tumor tissue. The sequence came from a man aged 55 to 69 with small cell lung cancer. This chain uses TRBV4-1 with TRBJ1-2; 11 bases are a match to TRBD1. CDR3: CASCPGGQGAGGYTF. In nucleotides, the CDR3 is TGCGCAAGCTGCCCTGGAGGACAGGGGGCGGGTGGCTACACCTTC.